This T cell receptor (beta chain) was recovered during a study of T cell responses to AZD1222 COVID-19 vaccine. The study, taken as a whole, reports: Spike regions recognized by vaccine-associated CD4 TCRs spanned the protein, led by 160-218 and 743-854. Seropositivity was recorded at baseline in only six AZD1222 recipients. Clonal diversity may have been underestimated in mostly white British donors.

The data were produced by immunoSEQ multiplex PCR, yet TCRdb's version contains in-frame clones alone and is incomplete. The data show about 180,000 clones, with 90% to 95% seen just once and about 1.5% held by the top ten. With regard to this clone: Its target is unknown.

The sequence was collected from an adult who received the AZD1222 COVID-19 vaccine. The specimen comprised peripheral blood, sampled 28 days after the second AZD1222 dose.

CDR3 region: CASSPRRFREHEQYF. CDR3 coding DNA: TGTGCCAGCAGCCCCAGACGGTTCAGGGAACACGAGCAGTACTTC. V gene TRBV2 combines with J gene TRBJ2-7, with TRBD1 as a possible D gene (5 bases). Germline values: CDR1 SNHLY, CDR2 FYNNEI. V was pared by 6 bases and J by 5 bases, with 20 bases between. This CDR3 contains 15 residues.